This T cell receptor beta chain was identified in a study of T cells after yellow fever vaccination. Turning to the study itself: Fractions with few cells were prepared using SMART-Seq v4 Ultra Low Input. General study findings and limits: Post-booster repertoires contained most primary-vaccination clones again (approximately 97% CD4, 88% CD8).

In regard to this clonotype: Its antigen is undetermined.

The authors made TCR cDNA by 5'RACE template switching, adding a universal primer site and UMIs. TCRdb recomputed calls from the 5' RACE reads with MiXCR, one row per CDR3 protein. The table has a few hundred thousand distinct CDR3 sequences, 8.7% seen once; the top ten hold 3% to 3.5%. Source: CD4+ T cells sorted from PBMCs, taken 5 days after the yellow fever booster vaccination. This clonotype was obtained from a man between 18 and 35 years old who received the YFV17D yellow fever vaccine.

This CDR3 reads CASRLLEGGEQFF. In DNA form, the CDR3 reads TGTGCCAGCAGGCTTCTCGAGGGCGGTGAGCAGTTCTTC. V is TRBV12-3 or TRBV12-4 and J is TRBJ2-1; tentative D call: TRBD2 (5 bases). The V and J ends lost 6 bases and 9 bases respectively, with 15 bases between them. CDR3 size: 13 residues.